These 28 T cell receptor beta chains originate from one sample sequenced in a study of blood T cells in healthy people across ages. A second about 6 to 11 cycle PCR used barcoded and J-beta primers. Using its own MiXCR run on the 5' RACE reads, TCRdb lists one record per CDR3 protein. The repertoire includes some 1.5 million distinct CDR3 sequences, roughly 28% of them detected once, and less than 9.5% sits in the top ten. The source material was blood. These receptors came from a woman aged 30 to 39 in good health.

This clonotype was recorded a few times. The V call is TRBV20-1, the J call TRBJ2-3; 16 bases are a match to TRBD2. This CDR3 has 17 amino acids. J gave up 0 bases and V 7 bases, and 7 bases lay outside the gene matches. The germline gives CDR1 DFQATT, CDR2 SNEGSKA (reference sequence). The CDR3 region is CSVMGLAGGLSTDTQYF. The CDR3 DNA reads TGCAGTGTCATGGGACTAGCGGGAGGGCTTAGCACAGATACGCAGTATTTT.

This clonotype was recorded many times. The V gene is TRBV7-2, the J gene TRBJ2-1, with D unresolved. V lost 5 bases and J 6 bases, leaving 14 bases between the germline ends. CDR1 and CDR2 (germline): SGHTA, FQGNSA. This CDR3 has 14 residues. CDR3 sequence reads: CASSTRQQGNEQFF. CDR3 in DNA: TGTGCCAGCAGCACCCGACAACAAGGCAATGAGCAGTTCTTC.

CDR3 amino acids: CSARALALDPQYF. CDR3 coding DNA: TGCAGTGCTAGAGCCCTAGCTCTCGACCCCCAGTACTTC. The V and J genes are TRBV20-1 and TRBJ2-5; a weak D match, TRBD2 (5 bases). CDR3 size: 13 residues. Trimming stripped 1 base from V and 9 bases from J, with 15 bases between. Germline V gene data show CDR1 as DFQATT and CDR2 as SNEGSKA (reference sequence).

Of note for this clonotype: One end of the junction is discordant with germline, which a read error may explain. The chain joins TRBV2 to TRBJ2-2; either TRBD1 or TRBD2 may fit D (5 bases each). The CDR3 contains 14 residues. Germline CDR1 SNHLY, CDR2 FYNNEI. In nucleotides, the CDR3 is TGTGCCAGCAGTGATCAGGGCGACACCGGGAAGCTGTTTTTT. As protein: CASSDQGDTGKLFF.

The gene calls are TRBV12-3 or TRBV12-4 and TRBJ1-2; the D gene is possibly TRBD1 (6 bases). This CDR3 contains 14 residues. Trimming cost V 7 bases and J 9 bases, with 21 bases left between them. The CDR3 loop reads CASNSRGKAYSYTF. The DNA of the CDR3 is TGTGCCAGCAATTCCAGGGGAAAGGCTTATAGCTACACCTTC.

The sample holds many counts of this clonotype. The chain links TRBV3-1 to TRBJ2-5, with D maybe TRBD1 (6 bases). Germline CDR1 LGHDT, CDR2 YNNKEL (reference sequence). Trimming pared 7 bases from V and 4 bases from J, leaving 25 bases between. The CDR3 runs to 17 residues. The CDR3 here is CASTFGVPRGGGETQYF. The CDR3 DNA is TGTGCCAGCACCTTTGGCGTCCCCAGGGGTGGAGGAGAGACCCAGTACTTC.

This clonotype has a handful of counts. The CDR3 DNA sequence: TGTGCCAGCATCCGTGGGCGGGATAAAGAGACCCAGTACTTC. Its protein product is CASIRGRDKETQYF. J is TRBJ2-5 and V is TRBV6-2 or TRBV6-3; tentative D call: TRBD2 (6 bases). Germline CDR1 is MNHEY and CDR2 is SVGEGT. V shed 7 bases and J shed 3 bases, with 15 bases lying between them. CDR3 length: 14 residues.

Ten or more counts support this clonotype. The chain employs TRBV10-3 and TRBJ2-7; 9 positions match TRBD1. The germline V gene has CDR1 ENHRY and CDR2 SYGVKD. The trim removed 3 bases at V and 9 bases at J, leaving 9 bases unmatched. The CDR3 is 14 residues long. The CDR3 spells CAISDGDRVFAQYF. As DNA, the CDR3 is TGTGCCATCAGTGACGGGGACAGGGTTTTTGCGCAGTACTTC.

In this sample, this clonotype turned up a few times. This chain joins TRBV6-1 and TRBJ2-3, with 10 bases matching TRBD1. V shed 6 bases, J shed 4 bases, and the junction held 13 bases outside the gene matches. The germline V gene encodes CDR1 MNHNS and CDR2 SASEGT. The CDR3 extends over 17 amino acids. CDR3 DNA sequence: TGTGCCAGCAGGCCCGGGGTGGGACAGGGGCGTCCAGATACGCAGTATTTT. This sequence encodes CASRPGVGQGRPDTQYF.

CDR3 region: CSAGLRGRVPYEQYF. CDR3 in DNA: TGCAGTGCTGGATTAAGGGGGCGAGTACCCTACGAGCAGTACTTC. This sequence joins TRBV20-1 and TRBJ2-7; TRBD1 matches 7 bases. V lost 5 bases to trimming and J lost 2 bases; unmatched junction nucleotides: 12. The CDR3 loop spans 15 amino acids. The germline V gene has CDR1 DFQATT and CDR2 SNEGSKA (reference sequence).

This clonotype turned up a few times. This sequence joins TRBV7-2 and TRBJ2-7, with TRBD1 matching 7 bases. The CDR3 length is 15 residues. J gave up 5 bases and V 3 bases, and 10 bases lay outside the gene matches. In germline, CDR1 is SGHTA, CDR2 FQGNSA. CDR3 sequence reads: CASSLTGQCRHEQYF. CDR3 coding DNA: TGTGCCAGCAGCTTGACGGGACAGTGTAGACACGAGCAGTACTTC. Drawing the rest from reference TRBV7-2 and TRBJ2-7, the complete variable domain is GAGVSQSPSNKVTEKGKDVELRCDPISGHTALYWYRQSLGQGLEFLIYFQGNSAPDKSGLPSDRFSAERTGGSVSTLTIQRTQQEDSAVYLCASSLTGQCRHEQYFGPGTRLTVT.

V usage is TRBV5-1 and J usage is TRBJ2-1; a possible D gene is TRBD2 (7 bases). This CDR3 comprises 14 residues. The germline CDR1 and CDR2 sequences are SGHRS and YFSETQ. Trimming shortened V by 0 bases and J by 15 bases, and 19 bases separated the two germline ends. CDR3 sequence (DNA): TGCGCCAGCAGCTTGGATGGGGGGGCCTCTTTTCCGTTCTTC. This codes for CASSLDGGASFPFF.

This clonotype was seen more than once but under ten times. This rearrangement joins TRBV6-5 to TRBJ2-7, with 7 bases that match TRBD1. The germline gives CDR1 MNHEY, CDR2 SVGAGI. This CDR3 has 13 amino acids. The trim removed 8 bases at V and 6 bases at J, leaving 10 bases unmatched. The CDR3 is CASFGHRGGEQYF. CDR3 DNA sequence: TGTGCCAGCTTCGGCCACAGGGGCGGCGAGCAGTACTTC.

V is TRBV11-2 and J is TRBJ2-1, with a weak D call TRBD2 (6 bases). V was pared by 2 bases and J by 5 bases, with 10 bases between. The CDR3 has 14 amino acids. CDR1 is SGHAT and CDR2 is FQNNGV in the germline V gene. DNA for the CDR3: TGTGCCAGCAGCTTATGGCGGGGCGACAATGAGCAGTTCTTC. Amino acid sequence: CASSLWRGDNEQFF.

The CDR3 spells CAISLETASYGYTF. CDR3 DNA sequence: TGTGCCATCAGTTTAGAGACCGCCTCCTATGGCTACACCTTC. The V call is TRBV10-3, the J call TRBJ1-2; D gene ambiguous. The V end was cut by 5 bases, the J end by 4 bases, with 14 bases between. The germline V gene has CDR1 ENHRY and CDR2 SYGVKD. The CDR3 has 14 residues.

The chain employs TRBV5-1 and TRBJ2-2; D gene unclear. The CDR3 is made up of 13 amino acids. V lost 1 base, J lost 6 bases, and 7 bases lay in between. Germline CDR1 is SGHRS and CDR2 is YFSETQ. The CDR3 coding sequence is TGCGCCAGCAGCTTGACAGAAGCCGGGGAGCTGTTTTTT. It translates to CASSLTEAGELFF.

This clonotype was seen a handful of times. V gene TRBV6-2 or TRBV6-3 combines with J gene TRBJ2-1, with D possibly being TRBD1 (7 bases). V was trimmed by 0 bases and J by 3 bases, leaving 12 bases between them. The V gene's germline CDR1 is MNHEY and CDR2 SVGEGT. This CDR3 is 16 amino acids long. CDR3 protein: CASSYSGGGLYNEQFF. For the CDR3, the DNA is TGTGCCAGCAGTTACTCCGGAGGGGGCCTCTACAATGAGCAGTTCTTC.

About this clonotype itself: One junction end disagrees with the germline gene, perhaps due to a read error. V is TRBV5-1 and J is TRBJ2-5; TRBD1 might be the D (6 bases). This CDR3 has 13 residues. Germline loops: CDR1 SGHRS, CDR2 YFSETQ. CDR3: CAGSPDSPETQYF. In DNA form, the CDR3 reads TGCGCCGGCAGCCCGGACAGTCCAGAGACCCAGTACTTC.

The chain is built from TRBV3-1 and TRBJ2-7, with D perhaps assigned TRBD1 or TRBD2 (6 bases each). The V gene lost 4 bases and the J gene lost 0 bases, with 19 bases spanning the gap. The CDR3 runs to 17 residues. Germline assignment: CDR1 LGHDT and CDR2 YNNKEL (reference sequence). The CDR3 nucleotides read TGTGCCAGCAGCCGGACTAAGGGGGGCGGTAGCTCCTACGAGCAGTACTTC. The encoded protein is CASSRTKGGGSSYEQYF.

In this sample, this clonotype turned up many times. The chain joins TRBV6-5 to TRBJ2-5; 8 bases line up with TRBD1. This CDR3 is built from 14 residues. CDR1 MNHEY and CDR2 SVGAGI come from the germline V gene. With V trimmed by 6 bases and J by 3 bases, 6 bases remained unmatched. The CDR3 DNA sequence: TGTGCCAGCAGATCGGACAGGGCTAAAGAGACCCAGTACTTC. It encodes CASRSDRAKETQYF.

This clonotype was detected a few times. V and J are TRBV5-1 and TRBJ2-5; TRBD2 agrees at 12 bases. J was trimmed by 4 bases and V by 5 bases; bases with no gene match: 9. CDR1 and CDR2 (germline): SGHRS, YFSETQ. The CDR3 extends over 16 amino acids. The CDR3 DNA sequence: TGCGCCAGCAGAGACACTAGCGGGGGGACGCGAGAGACCCAGTACTTC. As protein: CASRDTSGGTRETQYF.

The rearrangement joins TRBV29-1 to TRBJ2-1; weak D call: TRBD1 (7 bases). V gave up 7 bases and J gave up 4 bases, with 26 bases separating them. CDR1 and CDR2 from the germline V gene are SQVTM and ANQGSEA. The CDR3 is 17 residues long. CDR3 sequence: CSGHSRGVAGGYNEQFF. DNA of the CDR3: TGCAGCGGCCACTCCAGGGGGGTAGCTGGAGGGTACAATGAGCAGTTCTTC.

This clonotype occurred many times. The chain has TRBV18 and TRBJ2-6; the D gene is possibly TRBD1 (6 bases). Germline-derived CDR1 and CDR2 are KGHSH and LQKENI. The CDR3 has 17 amino acids. V lost 2 bases to trimming and J lost 0 bases, with 11 bases between them. For the CDR3, the DNA is TGTGCCAGCTCACCAAGGGGACAAAGCTCTGGGGCCAACGTCCTGACTTTC. Protein product: CASSPRGQSSGANVLTF.

The chain has TRBV7-2 and TRBJ1-1; 8 positions agree with TRBD1. Germline CDR1 reads SGHTA; CDR2 reads FQGNSA. The CDR3 length is 14 residues. The ends lost 5 bases at V and 5 bases at J; junction bases unmatched: 7. The CDR3 sequence is CASSEVRGPTEAFF. CDR3 bases: TGTGCCAGCAGCGAGGTCAGGGGGCCGACTGAAGCTTTCTTT.

In its sample, this clonotype was seen many times. The CDR3 DNA reads TGTGCCAGCACCCAAGGGACGGGAGCTAACTATGGCTACACCTTC. It specifies CASTQGTGANYGYTF. The chain joins TRBV6-5 to TRBJ1-2; D possibly corresponds to TRBD1 (5 bases). CDR3 length equals 15 residues. Germline V gives CDR1 MNHEY, CDR2 SVGAGI. V lost 7 bases and J lost 0, with 15 bases in between.

The chain is built from TRBV12-3 or TRBV12-4 and TRBJ1-5, with D perhaps TRBD1 (6 bases). There are 14 residues in the CDR3. Between the trimmed V and J ends, which lost 3 bases and 7 bases, there was a span of 13 bases. CDR3 DNA sequence: TGTGCCAGCAGTTTGGGGGCCGTCGAGCAGCCCCAGCATTTT. Amino acid sequence: CASSLGAVEQPQHF.

The chain uses TRBV5-1 and TRBJ2-1, with D possibly TRBD2 on 5 matching bases. CDR1 and CDR2 from the germline V gene are SGHRS and YFSETQ. V was clipped by 0 bases and J by 5 bases, with 12 bases between them. The CDR3 has 15 residues. In DNA, the CDR3 is TGCGCCAGCAGCTTGGACTCGGGATTCAACAATGAGCAGTTCTTC. This encodes CASSLDSGFNNEQFF.

This clonotype was seen ten or more times. This chain links TRBV20-1 with TRBJ1-1, with a tentative D call TRBD1 (6 bases). CDR3 size: 13 residues. Trimming left V 6 bases short and J 5 bases short, with 16 bases between. The germline V gene has CDR1 DFQATT and CDR2 SNEGSKA (reference sequence). The CDR3: CSARRNRVTEAFF. CDR3 DNA sequence: TGCAGTGCCCGGAGGAACAGGGTGACTGAAGCTTTCTTT.